The subject of this entry is one TCR beta chain. This clonotype showed up just a few times. The antigen it binds to is not known. No much larger clone exists at a distance of one base, and base qualities are not known. This record belongs to a study of T cell repertoires in cytomegalovirus infection (dated by TCRdb to the late 2010s). With respect to the entire study: Donor HLA type was relevant to the analysis, because carriage of CMV infection together with the matching HLA type was indicated by public TCR beta signatures. General study outcomes and caveats: The ex vivo response was dominated by HLA-C-restricted CMV-specific TCR beta clonotypes, which also provided the single most frequent clonotype in two of eight donors. Carriers of CMV infection plus the relevant HLA type were discriminated by the cumulative frequency of public TCR beta family members in the study cohort and in an independent roughly 320-donor cohort.

Sequenced using an Illumina HiSeq 1500. TCRdb applied fastp at Q25 and MiXCR to the public reads, then kept only in-frame beta chains. Rows merge per CDR3 protein into single entries with the most common DNA and genes. Recorded for this sample are roughly 320,000 distinct CDR3 sequences; around a tenth of them occurred a single time. Approximately 4.7% of the sample is in the top ten clones. CDR1 and CDR2 are read off the germline V gene as SGHTA and FQGNSA. Including cysteine and phenylalanine, the CDR3 has 17 amino acids. Only CDR3 DNA is held: 51 bases, read in frame from base 1. For this chain, trimming is 5 bases at the V end and 8 bases at the J end, and the number of junction bases without a gene match is 16.

Specimen: PBMCs. This clonotype originated in a human donor in good health (CMV status not recorded). Some clones in this sample may be carry-over from other donors' samples. This chain joins TRBV7-2 to TRBJ2-1; 9 nucleotides in the junction match TRBD2. For the CDR3, the sequence is CASSRWPGGGGLDEQFF. The DNA sequence is TGTGCCAGCAGCCGTTGGCCGGGCGGGGGGGGCCTGGATGAGCAGTTCTTC.